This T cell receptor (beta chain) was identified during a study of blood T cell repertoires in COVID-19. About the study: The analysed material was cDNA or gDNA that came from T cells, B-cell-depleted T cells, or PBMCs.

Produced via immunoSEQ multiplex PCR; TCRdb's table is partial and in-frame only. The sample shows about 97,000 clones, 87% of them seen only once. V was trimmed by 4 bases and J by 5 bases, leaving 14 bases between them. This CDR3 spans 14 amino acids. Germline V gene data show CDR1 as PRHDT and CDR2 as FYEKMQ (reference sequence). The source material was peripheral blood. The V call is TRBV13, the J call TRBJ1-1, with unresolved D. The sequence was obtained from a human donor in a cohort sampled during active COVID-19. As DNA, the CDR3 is TGTGCCAGCAGCTACAGTGGCTGGTTGACTGAAGCTTTCTTT. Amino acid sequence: CASSYSGWLTEAFF.